What follows are 20 T cell receptor beta chains derived from one specimen sequenced in a study of CD8+ T cells in alopecia areata. Treatment meaning: oral pan-JAK inhibitor, 5-10 mg twice daily. Extraction of RNA preceded its reverse transcription into cDNA, which served as the sequencing template. Assay used: immunoSEQ multiplex PCR; TCRdb lists only in-frame clones, some missing. The data contain roughly 190,000 clones, roughly 60% of them singletons. Here the sequenced sample was CD4+ T cells sorted from blood, taken at week 49, from a patient treated with tofacitinib. The receptors originated from a human donor with alopecia areata.

The J gene is TRBJ2-1, the V gene TRBV7-3; unclear D gene. Germline-derived CDR1 and CDR2 are SGHTA and FQGTGA. This CDR3 comprises 16 residues. Trimming cost V 5 bases and J 6 bases, with 20 bases left between them. CDR3 nucleotides: TGTGCCAGCAGCCTCCTCCATTATTCTTCGGGCAATGAGCAGTTCTTC. Protein product: CASSLLHYSSGNEQFF.

The DNA for the CDR3 is TGTGCCAGCAGCAACAGGGGGAACTATGGCTACACCTTC. This sequence encodes CASSNRGNYGYTF. V is TRBV5-4 and J is TRBJ1-2; 8 bases fit TRBD1. The ends lost 4 bases at V and 2 bases at J; junction bases unmatched: 1. CDR1 is SGHNT and CDR2 is YYREEE in the germline V gene (reference sequence). This CDR3 contains 13 residues.

The chain uses TRBV4-1 and TRBJ2-7; D remains unclear. Germline loops: CDR1 MGHRA, CDR2 YSYEKL. The CDR3 consists of 14 residues. Trimming pared 1 base from V and 2 bases from J, leaving 9 bases between. CDR3 DNA: TGCGCCAGCAGCCAAGTTGGGCCCCCCTACGAGCAGTACTTC. Amino acids: CASSQVGPPYEQYF.

The J gene is TRBJ2-1, the V gene TRBV30; 16 bases agree with TRBD2. With V trimmed by 1 base and J by 7 bases, 1 base remained unmatched. The CDR3 runs to 15 residues. CDR1 and CDR2 from the germline V gene are GTSNPN and SVGIG (reference sequence). CDR3 nucleotides: TGTGCCTGGAGTGAGGGACTAGCGGGGGGGAATGAGCAGTTCTTC. This gives the protein CAWSEGLAGGNEQFF.

V gene TRBV21-1 combines with J gene TRBJ2-4; the table's D call, TRBD2, has no DNA check behind it. TRBV21-1 is recorded as a pseudogene. This CDR3 comprises 8 residues. The CDR3 here is CGLDIQYF. As DNA, the CDR3 is TGTGGTCTTGACATTCAGTACTTC.

The chain employs TRBV30 and TRBJ1-5, with D possibly matching TRBD1 (5 bases). V was trimmed by 0 bases and J by 2 bases, leaving 8 bases between them. The V gene's germline CDR1 is GTSNPN and CDR2 SVGIG (reference sequence). The CDR3 has 14 amino acids. The CDR3 loop reads CAWSVGGRNQPQHF. In DNA, the CDR3 is TGTGCCTGGAGTGTTGGGGGACGCAATCAGCCCCAGCATTTT.

The chain recombines TRBV4-3 with TRBJ2-2; TRBD2 matches 12 bases. The CDR3 sequence is 15 residues long. V lost 4 bases and J lost 4; bases outside the gene matches: 1. The V gene's germline CDR1 is LGHNA and CDR2 YSLEER. CDR3 sequence (DNA): TGCGCCAGCAGCCCGGGACTAGCGGGCACCGGGGAGCTGTTTTTT. It codes for CASSPGLAGTGELFF.

This clone was detected only a few times. This chain connects TRBV11-2 to TRBJ2-3, with D perhaps TRBD2 (5 bases). Germline CDR1 reads SGHAT; CDR2 reads FQNNGV. This CDR3 is 15 amino acids long. The V end was cut by 1 base, the J end by 2 bases, with 10 bases between. In DNA form, the CDR3 reads TGTGCCAGCAGCTTAGGAGTGGGAGACACAGATACGCAGTATTTT. Translating it yields CASSLGVGDTDTQYF.

The rearrangement links TRBV5-1 to TRBJ2-5; no reliable D call. The germline CDR1 and CDR2 sequences are SGHRS and YFSETQ. This CDR3 has 13 residues. The V end was cut by 4 bases, the J end by 1 base, with 8 bases between. The CDR3 sequence: CASSPGSQETQYF. The CDR3 coding sequence is TGCGCCAGCAGCCCGGGCTCCCAAGAGACCCAGTACTTC. The entire variable domain, with the rest obtained from reference TRBV5-1 and TRBJ2-5, is as follows: KAGVTQTPRYLIKTRGQQVTLSCSPISGHRSVSWYQQTPGQGLQFLFEYFSETQRNKGNFPGRFSGRQFSNSRSEMNVSTLELGDSALYLCASSPGSQETQYFGPGTRLLVL.

V usage is TRBV29-1 and J usage is TRBJ2-3; D is perhaps TRBD1 (5 bases). Germline-derived CDR1 and CDR2 are SQVTM and ANQGSEA. V lost 4 bases and J lost 7, with 18 bases in between. There are 14 residues in the CDR3. CDR3 residues: CSVGRPVKGYTQYF. DNA for the CDR3: TGCAGCGTTGGAAGGCCAGTGAAGGGGTATACGCAGTATTTT.

Turning to this clone: This same CDR3 is encoded by further DNA sequences in the sample. The rearrangement links TRBV29-1 to TRBJ1-1, with D possibly TRBD1 on 5 matching bases. The CDR3 covers 13 residues. The V end was cut by 4 bases, the J end by 1 base, with 10 bases between. The germline V gene encodes CDR1 SQVTM and CDR2 ANQGSEA. CDR3 loop: CSVAGRSNTEAFF. DNA of the CDR3: TGCAGCGTTGCGGGACGGTCGAACACTGAAGCTTTCTTT. The full variable domain, its missing parts supplied by reference TRBV29-1 and TRBJ1-1, is SAVISQKPSRDICQRGTSLTIQCQVDSQVTMMFWYRQQPGQSLTLIATANQGSEATYESGFVIDKFPISRPNLTFSTLTVSNMSPEDSSIYLCSVAGRSNTEAFFGQGTRLTVV.

CDR3 residues: CATLQSRSGANVLTF. CDR3 DNA sequence: TGTGCCACCCTCCAGAGCCGCTCTGGGGCCAACGTCCTGACTTTC. V is TRBV15 and J is TRBJ2-6; D is unclear. This CDR3 comprises 15 residues. Deletions cut 8 bases from V and 0 bases from J, with 11 bases between. CDR1 is LNHNV and CDR2 is YYDKDF in the germline V gene (reference sequence).

The chain links TRBV12-5 to TRBJ2-3, with D perhaps matching TRBD1 (6 bases). Per germline, CDR1 LGHNT and CDR2 FRNRAP. Trimming took 5 bases from V and 5 from J, leaving 8 bases between them. This CDR3 is built from 12 residues. This CDR3 is CASGIRGDTQYF. The DNA for the CDR3 is TGTGCTAGTGGTATCAGGGGAGATACGCAGTATTTT. Full variable domain (missing parts from reference TRBV12-5 and TRBJ2-3): DARVTQTPRHKVTEMGQEVTMRCQPILGHNTVFWYRQTMMQGLELLAYFRNRAPLDDSGMPKDRFSAEMPDATLATLKIQPSEPRDSAVYFCASGIRGDTQYFGPGTRLTVL.

The chain recombines TRBV30 with TRBJ1-5; D gene ambiguous. CDR3 length: 13 amino acids. Deletions cut 1 base from V and 6 bases from J, with 10 bases between. Germline V gene lookup returns CDR1 GTSNPN and CDR2 SVGIG (reference sequence). The CDR3 sequence is CAWSEAQSQPQHF. In DNA, the CDR3 is TGTGCCTGGAGTGAGGCCCAGAGTCAGCCCCAGCATTTT.

J is TRBJ2-3 and V is TRBV5-1, with D perhaps TRBD2 (5 bases). The CDR3 runs 15 residues. Trimming stripped 4 bases from V and 6 bases from J, with 18 bases between. Per the germline V gene, CDR1 is SGHRS and CDR2 is YFSETQ. CDR3 in amino acids: CASSPGRDYADTQYF. The CDR3 DNA is TGCGCCAGCAGCCCCGGACGCGACTATGCGGATACGCAGTATTTT.

The J gene is TRBJ2-5, the V gene TRBV29-1; tentative D call: TRBD1 (5 bases). The germline CDR1 and CDR2 sequences are SQVTM and ANQGSEA. The CDR3 is 13 amino acids. V lost 8 bases to trimming and J lost 7 bases, with 20 bases between them. The CDR3 protein is CSFPPGPSGTQYF. As DNA, the CDR3 is TGCAGCTTCCCGCCAGGGCCCTCGGGGACCCAGTACTTC.

V is TRBV5-1 and J is TRBJ2-1, with 8 positions matching TRBD1. The CDR3 has 15 amino acids. The V segment lost 3 bases and the J segment 8 bases; nucleotides outside the gene matches: 10. Germline-derived CDR1 and CDR2 are SGHRS and YFSETQ. The CDR3 sequence: CASSSGQEWVDEQFF. In DNA form, the CDR3 reads TGCGCCAGCAGCTCGGGACAGGAGTGGGTGGATGAGCAGTTCTTC.

V gene TRBV4-3 combines with J gene TRBJ1-5; D uncertain. V was trimmed by 1 base and J by 5 bases, leaving 12 bases between them. In germline, CDR1 is LGHNA, CDR2 YSLEER. There are 15 residues in the CDR3. The CDR3 coding sequence is TGCGCCAGCAGCCAAGCCGGTCGAACCGATCAGCCCCAGCATTTT. This translates into CASSQAGRTDQPQHF.

The chain is built from TRBV7-2 and TRBJ1-6; 8 bases are shared with TRBD1. Per germline, CDR1 SGHTA and CDR2 FQGNSA. CDR3 size: 18 residues. V shed 0 bases and J 5 bases; nucleotides not matched to a gene: 9. CDR3 sequence: CASSLAFRGTGHNSPLHF. CDR3 coding DNA: TGTGCCAGCAGCTTAGCCTTCAGGGGGACAGGTCATAATTCACCCCTCCACTTT.

The chain combines TRBV11-1 with TRBJ1-1; tentatively, D is TRBD1 (5 bases). Per germline, CDR1 SGHAT and CDR2 FQDESV (reference sequence). V lost 5 bases and J lost 1, with 11 bases in between. The CDR3 consists of 14 residues. The CDR3 coding sequence is TGTGCCAGCAGCCGAGGACATCCGAACACTGAAGCTTTCTTT. Translated, it gives CASSRGHPNTEAFF. Looking up the rest from reference TRBV11-1 and TRBJ1-1 gives the full variable domain: EAEVAQSPRYKITEKSQAVAFWCDPISGHATLYWYRQILGQGPELLVQFQDESVVDDSQLPKDRFSAERLKGVDSTLKIQPAELGDSAMYLCASSRGHPNTEAFFGQGTRLTVV.